The 24 T cell receptor beta chains below were found in one sample sequenced in a study of cytomegalovirus exposure and HLA in healthy donors. PCR used 60 Vbeta primers and 13 Jbeta primers. The assay was immunoSEQ multiplex PCR, and TCRdb's table has in-frame clones only and misses some. The table shows fewer than 100,000 clones, with 55% to 80% occurring only once. The sequencing input was PBMCs. These receptors were obtained from a female donor in good health and CMV-seronegative.

There are a few counts of this clone. The chain uses TRBV7-9 and TRBJ1-6, with D possibly being TRBD1 (5 bases). Germline lookup yields CDR1 SEHNR and CDR2 FQNEAQ (reference sequence). V lost 0 bases and J lost 10, with 7 bases in between. The CDR3 is 13 residues long. The CDR3 sequence is CASSLAQGSPLHF. The CDR3 DNA reads as TGTGCCAGCAGCTTAGCGCAGGGCTCACCCCTCCACTTT.

This chain links TRBV30 with TRBJ1-1; D not certain. Trimming stripped 3 bases from V and 2 bases from J, with 10 bases between. Germline V gene lookup returns CDR1 GTSNPN and CDR2 SVGIG (reference sequence). This CDR3 is built from 13 residues. The CDR3 sequence: CAWRELGNTEAFF. In nucleotides, the CDR3 is TGTGCCTGGAGGGAGTTAGGAAACACTGAAGCTTTCTTT.

In its sample, this clone was seen a few times. This rearrangement joins TRBV13 to TRBJ1-1; 7 nucleotides agree with TRBD1. The CDR3 is made up of 16 amino acids. Trimming took 5 bases from V and 10 from J; bases not matched to a gene: 19. From germline, CDR1 is PRHDT and CDR2 FYEKMQ (reference sequence). CDR3 loop: CASSHAPWQGVVRAFF. The CDR3 region has the DNA TGTGCCAGCAGCCACGCCCCGTGGCAGGGGGTAGTACGAGCTTTCTTT.

The chain joins TRBV5-1 to TRBJ2-7, with a weak D call TRBD2 (5 bases). The CDR3 totals 12 residues. Germline loops: CDR1 SGHRS, CDR2 YFSETQ. The germline V and J ends were trimmed by 4 bases and 5 bases, with 10 bases remaining between them. CDR3 in DNA: TGCGCCAGCAGCCCCGGACTTGACGAGCAGTACTTC. This encodes CASSPGLDEQYF. Together with reference TRBV5-1 and TRBJ2-7, the CDR3 gives the full variable domain: KAGVTQTPRYLIKTRGQQVTLSCSPISGHRSVSWYQQTPGQGLQFLFEYFSETQRNKGNFPGRFSGRQFSNSRSEMNVSTLELGDSALYLCASSPGLDEQYFGPGTRLTVT.

This rearrangement joins TRBV5-1 to TRBJ1-6; D is perhaps TRBD1 (6 bases). Deletions cut 2 bases from V and 7 bases from J, with 13 bases between. The CDR3 sequence is 15 residues long. Germline V gene lookup returns CDR1 SGHRS and CDR2 YFSETQ. The CDR3 region has the DNA TGCGCCAGCAGCTTTCTCCCGGGACAAAATTCACCCCTCCACTTT. Amino acid sequence: CASSFLPGQNSPLHF.

This clone was counted a single time. This chain links TRBV6-1 with TRBJ2-2, with 12 positions matching TRBD2. Germline CDR1 is MNHNS and CDR2 is SASEGT. Germline trimming cut 1 base from V and 3 bases from J; bases unmatched to any gene: 6. The CDR3 consists of 18 residues. CDR3 protein: CASSEGIGLAGYTGELFF. For the CDR3, the DNA is TGTGCCAGCAGTGAAGGGATTGGACTAGCGGGATACACCGGGGAGCTGTTTTTT.

The J gene is TRBJ2-5, the V gene TRBV15, with D unresolved. This CDR3 contains 13 residues. V lost 0 bases to trimming and J lost 9 bases, with 11 bases between them. Germline CDR1 LNHNV, CDR2 YYDKDF (reference sequence). CDR3 coding DNA: TGTGCCACCAGCAGAGATAGAAAGGCGGCCCAGTACTTC. As protein: CATSRDRKAAQYF.

CDR3 amino acids: CASGLGQTPLHF. CDR3 in DNA: TGTGCCTCCGGGCTGGGACAGACACCCCTCCACTTT. The rearrangement links TRBV30 to TRBJ1-6, with 7 bases that match TRBD1. CDR1 is GTSNPN and CDR2 is SVGIG in the germline V gene (reference sequence). V trimming: 7 bases; J trimming: 11 bases; junction bases outside the gene matches: 8. This CDR3 is 12 amino acids long.

The rearrangement links TRBV6-4 to TRBJ2-2; a possible D gene is TRBD2 (6 bases). Trimming removed 0 bases at V and 1 base at J, with 6 bases between. The CDR3 length is 15 residues. Germline loops: CDR1 MRHNA, CDR2 SNTAGT. CDR3 in DNA: TGTGCCAGCAGTGACTCTAGCGGGAACACCGGGGAGCTGTTTTTT. Translated: CASSDSSGNTGELFF.

The V call is TRBV7-9, the J call TRBJ2-6; D might be TRBD1 (6 bases). The germline V gene encodes CDR1 SEHNR and CDR2 FQNEAQ (reference sequence). This CDR3 has 17 amino acids. The V end was cut by 3 bases, the J end by 0 bases, with 12 bases between. CDR3 in amino acids: CASSLDSHLSGANVLTF. The CDR3 nucleotides read TGTGCCAGCAGCTTGGACAGTCACCTCTCTGGGGCCAACGTCCTGACTTTC.

V and J are TRBV5-1 and TRBJ2-5; 10 nucleotides line up with TRBD2. Germline V gene data show CDR1 as SGHRS and CDR2 as YFSETQ. This CDR3 is built from 15 residues. V was clipped by 5 bases and J by 1 base; unmatched bases: 5. The CDR3 DNA reads TGCGCCAGCAGAAGGGCTAGCGGGGGCCAAGAGACCCAGTACTTC. This sequence encodes CASRRASGGQETQYF.

The V call is TRBV5-6, the J call TRBJ1-5; the D gene is possibly TRBD1 (6 bases). V shed 5 bases and J shed 7 bases, with 16 bases lying between them. Germline lookup yields CDR1 SGHDT and CDR2 YYEEEE. The CDR3 is 14 residues long. CDR3 coding DNA: TGTGCCAGCAGTCGTAGACAGGCAGGGCAGCCCCAGCATTTT. Its translation is CASSRRQAGQPQHF.

V and J are TRBV6-1 and TRBJ1-1, with 9 bases matching TRBD1. There are 15 residues in the CDR3. The J segment lost 8 bases and the V segment lost 7 bases, leaving 14 bases of the junction unmatched. Per germline, CDR1 MNHNS and CDR2 SASEGT. CDR3 bases: TGTGCCAGCACCTCAGACGTCACAGGGGGCCGGGAAGCTTTCTTT. It yields the protein CASTSDVTGGREAFF.

This chain uses TRBV6-5 with TRBJ1-5; TRBD1 matches at 8 bases. CDR1 is MNHEY, CDR2 SVGAGI, per germline. Losses at the gene ends were 5 bases for V and 6 bases for J; bases not matched to a gene: 6. CDR3 length: 14 residues. The CDR3 reads CASSAGGAGQPQHF. CDR3 DNA: TGTGCCAGCAGTGCAGGGGGCGCGGGTCAGCCCCAGCATTTT.

This clone was recorded once. The chain has TRBV18 and TRBJ2-1, with a possible D match to TRBD2 (6 bases). V was cut by 1 base and J by 3 bases, with 10 bases left in between. The length of the CDR3 is 15 residues. Germline V gene data show CDR1 as KGHSH and CDR2 as LQKENI. The CDR3 DNA sequence: TGTGCCAGCTCACCACAAGGCGGGGACTACAATGAGCAGTTCTTC. It translates to CASSPQGGDYNEQFF.

This chain uses TRBV28 with TRBJ2-2; possibly TRBD2 for D (6 bases). Trimming took off 6 bases at V and 2 bases at J, with 10 bases between the two ends. CDR3 length: 14 amino acids. Germline V gene data show CDR1 as MDHEN and CDR2 as SYDVKM. The chain's CDR3 is CASSQRVNTGELFF. The CDR3, as DNA: TGTGCCAGCAGCCAGCGGGTAAACACCGGGGAGCTGTTTTTT.

The gene calls are TRBV13 and TRBJ2-1, with D unresolved. The CDR3 runs 11 residues. Trimming took off 1 base at V and 7 bases at J, with 2 bases between the two ends. Looked up from germline, CDR1 is PRHDT and CDR2 is FYEKMQ (reference sequence). The CDR3 loop is CASSLANEQFF. DNA for the CDR3: TGTGCCAGCAGCTTAGCAAATGAGCAGTTCTTC. Variable domain in full (rest from reference TRBV13 and TRBJ2-1): AAGVIQSPRHLIKEKRETATLKCYPIPRHDTVYWYQQGPGQDPQFLISFYEKMQSDKGSIPDRFSAQQFSDYHSELNMSSLELGDSALYFCASSLANEQFFGPGTRLTVL.

The genes are TRBV4-1 and TRBJ2-3, with D possibly being TRBD2 (6 bases). Trimming pared 4 bases from V and 5 bases from J, leaving 16 bases between. CDR3 length: 15 residues. CDR1 MGHRA and CDR2 YSYEKL come from the germline V gene. DNA for the CDR3: TGCGCCAGCAGCCCACTAGCAGCTTTTGTAGATACGCAGTATTTT. It yields the protein CASSPLAAFVDTQYF.

Concerning this clone: An end of the junction does not agree with germline; a read error may underlie this. The chain's CDR3 is CDWSVSRTRGSSYEQYF. The DNA of the CDR3 is TGTGACTGGAGTGTATCCCGCACCAGGGGATCCTCCTACGAGCAGTACTTC. The V gene is TRBV30, the J gene TRBJ2-7, with D possibly being TRBD1 (6 bases). The germline gives CDR1 GTSNPN, CDR2 SVGIG (reference sequence). The CDR3 length is 17 residues.

The chain recombines TRBV2 with TRBJ2-1, with a possible D match to TRBD1 (6 bases). V lost 6 bases and J 1 base, leaving 10 bases between the germline ends. Germline values: CDR1 SNHLY, CDR2 FYNNEI. The CDR3 length is 14 residues. The CDR3 DNA follows: TGTGCCAGCAGGCAGGGGCCGTCCTACAATGAGCAGTTCTTC. Translated: CASRQGPSYNEQFF. Combining the CDR3 with reference TRBV2 and TRBJ2-1 gives the whole variable domain EPEVTQTPSHQVTQMGQEVILRCVPISNHLYFYWYRQILGQKVEFLVSFYNNEISEKSEIFDDQFSVERPDGSNFTLKIRSTKLEDSAMYFCASRQGPSYNEQFFGPGTRLTVL.

A remark on this clone: Compared with germline, one end of the junction differs, possibly owing to a read error. J is TRBJ1-1 and V is TRBV30; TRBD1 matches at 11 bases. CDR3 length equals 14 residues. Germline-derived CDR1 and CDR2 are GTSNPN and SVGIG (reference sequence). In nucleotides, the CDR3 is TGTGCCCGGAGTGTGGGACAGGGGGTGACGGAAGCTTTCTTT. It specifies CARSVGQGVTEAFF.

The V call is TRBV4-3, the J call TRBJ2-1; TRBD2 agrees at 10 bases. Germline V gene sequence: CDR1 LGHNA, CDR2 YSLEER. Trimming took 4 bases from V and 0 from J; bases not matched to a gene: 6. The CDR3 extends over 17 amino acids. CDR3 nucleotide sequence: TGCGCCAGCAGCCTAGCGGGGGGTTTCGGCTCCTACAATGAGCAGTTCTTC. Its translation: CASSLAGGFGSYNEQFF.

This clone was observed a few times. V gene TRBV6-5 combines with J gene TRBJ2-3; 13 nucleotides align to TRBD2. V lost 5 bases, J lost 4 bases, and 3 bases stayed unmatched. The CDR3 totals 15 residues. The germline V gene has CDR1 MNHEY and CDR2 SVGAGI. The CDR3 DNA follows: TGTGCCAGCAGTCGGACTAGCGGGAGTCCAGATACGCAGTATTTT. Protein: CASSRTSGSPDTQYF.

The chain is built from TRBV2 and TRBJ1-1; no definite D call. Germline values: CDR1 SNHLY, CDR2 FYNNEI. V lost 4 bases, J lost 0 bases, and 9 bases lay in between. There are 14 residues in the CDR3. The CDR3: CASSGENVNTEAFF. In DNA, the CDR3 is TGTGCCAGCAGTGGCGAAAACGTGAACACTGAAGCTTTCTTT.